One sample yielded the 29 T cell receptor beta chains listed below, sequenced in a study of cytomegalovirus exposure and HLA in healthy donors. In the PCR, 60 Vbeta and 13 Jbeta primers were used. The assay was immunoSEQ multiplex PCR, and TCRdb's table has in-frame clones only and misses some. Of 70,000 or so clones listed, more than 80% are singletons. Sequencing was done on a sample of PBMCs. All receptors come from a woman aged 30 to 39 in good health and CMV-seropositive.

The chain couples TRBV4-2 to TRBJ2-3; TRBD2 might be the D (6 bases). Germline CDR1 reads LGHNA; CDR2 reads YNFKEQ. The CDR3 length is 16 residues. Deletions cut 0 bases from V and 0 bases from J, with 10 bases between. CDR3 in DNA: TGTGCCAGCAGCCAAGAGTGGGGGGAAAGCACAGATACGCAGTATTTT. Translating it yields CASSQEWGESTDTQYF.

The V gene is TRBV6-4, the J gene TRBJ2-3, with TRBD2 matching over 10 bases. The CDR3 length is 15 residues. In germline, CDR1 is MRHNA, CDR2 SNTAGT. V dropped 0 bases and J dropped 6; count of bases not matched to a gene: 3. The DNA for the CDR3 is TGTGCCAGCAGTGACTCCAGCGGGAGGGGGGATACGCAGTATTTT. Translation gives CASSDSSGRGDTQYF.

The rearrangement links TRBV28 to TRBJ2-5; TRBD2 matches 11 bases. Germline trimming cut 2 bases from V and 1 base from J; bases unmatched to any gene: 9. Germline-derived CDR1 and CDR2 are MDHEN and SYDVKM. CDR3 length: 18 amino acids. CDR3 nucleotides: TGTGCCAGCAGTTTAATTGGGACTAGCGGTCTTCCCCAAGAGACCCAGTACTTC. As protein: CASSLIGTSGLPQETQYF.

The chain recombines TRBV5-1 with TRBJ2-3; D is perhaps TRBD2 (5 bases). V lost 4 bases and J 10 bases, leaving 19 bases between the germline ends. CDR3 size: 14 residues. In germline, CDR1 is SGHRS, CDR2 YFSETQ. CDR3 loop: CASSQPSDGRAQYF. As DNA, the CDR3 is TGCGCCAGCAGCCAACCCTCGGATGGGAGAGCGCAGTATTTT.

This clone was picked up one time. V gene TRBV4-1 combines with J gene TRBJ2-7; D might be TRBD1 (5 bases). Germline V gene sequence: CDR1 MGHRA, CDR2 YSYEKL. The V end was cut by 4 bases, the J end by 4 bases, with 14 bases between. The CDR3 is 14 amino acids. The CDR3 bases are TGCGCCAGCAGCCCGGACAAGGGCGCGTACGAGCAGTACTTC. Its translation is CASSPDKGAYEQYF.

The chain links TRBV19 to TRBJ2-1; 7 bases agree with TRBD1. The germline CDR1 and CDR2 sequences are LNHDA and SQIVND (reference sequence). The CDR3 is 15 amino acids. V trimming: 2 bases; J trimming: 1 base; junction bases outside the gene matches: 2. CDR3: CASSITGDSYNEQFF. CDR3 coding DNA: TGTGCCAGTAGTATAACAGGGGATTCCTACAATGAGCAGTTCTTC.

The CDR3 loop reads CAWGGGNTIYF. CDR3 bases: TGTGCCTGGGGCGGAGGAAACACCATATATTTT. V and J are TRBV7-9 and TRBJ1-3; weak D call: TRBD1 (5 bases). The CDR3 has 11 residues. The germline V gene has CDR1 SEHNR and CDR2 FQNEAQ (reference sequence). Trimming cost V 11 bases and J 4 bases, with 9 bases left between them.

To note about this clone: Other DNA sequences within the sample encode an identical CDR3. V usage is TRBV7-3 and J usage is TRBJ1-2; the D is unclear. This CDR3 has 16 amino acids. CDR1 is SGHTA and CDR2 is FQGTGA in the germline V gene. Trimming removed 4 bases at V and 8 bases at J, with 23 bases between. CDR3 DNA sequence: TGTGCCAGCAGCTCTCAGTCGGGCGGGTTCATAGGAGGCTACACCTTC. Translated, it gives CASSSQSGGFIGGYTF.

This rearrangement joins TRBV11-2 to TRBJ2-7, with no clear D. CDR3 length: 14 residues. The ends were cut back, 5 bases at V and 4 bases at J, with 15 bases in the middle. Looked up from germline, CDR1 is SGHAT and CDR2 is FQNNGV. The CDR3 spells CASSPVALTYEQYF. The CDR3 DNA reads as TGTGCCAGCAGCCCGGTCGCCCTCACGTACGAGCAGTACTTC.

This clone was observed a few times. Distinct nucleotide sequences in the sample also encode this CDR3. V gene TRBV19 combines with J gene TRBJ2-7; TRBD2 is a possible D gene (6 bases). The CDR3 totals 15 residues. The V end lost 5 bases, the J end lost 2 bases, and 16 bases lay between the germline ends. The V gene's germline CDR1 is LNHDA and CDR2 SQIVND (reference sequence). The CDR3 DNA is TGTGCCAGTAGTCCCGGGACTGCTGTAGCCTACGAGCAGTACTTC. It is translated as CASSPGTAVAYEQYF.

The V gene is TRBV7-2, the J gene TRBJ2-7; TRBD2 aligns across 12 bases. In germline, CDR1 is SGHTA, CDR2 FQGNSA. This CDR3 has 15 amino acids. Trimming removed 4 bases from V and 2 bases from J; junction bases left unmatched: 3. For the CDR3, the DNA is TGTGCCAGCAGCTCCAGGACTAGCGGGACCTACGAGCAGTACTTC. Its protein product is CASSSRTSGTYEQYF.

V usage is TRBV6-5 and J usage is TRBJ2-1; D might be TRBD1 (6 bases). V lost 6 bases to trimming and J lost 5 bases, with 17 bases between them. The CDR3 spans 15 residues. The germline gives CDR1 MNHEY, CDR2 SVGAGI. CDR3 sequence reads: CASSTDRNLNNEQFF. The CDR3 nucleotides are TGTGCCAGCAGCACGGACAGAAACTTAAACAATGAGCAGTTCTTC.

V is TRBV18 and J is TRBJ1-2, with D perhaps matching TRBD1 (5 bases). This CDR3 is 15 amino acids long. The V and J ends lost 1 base and 5 bases respectively, with 14 bases between them. The germline CDR1 and CDR2 sequences are KGHSH and LQKENI. The CDR3 sequence: CASSPRGTEGYGYTF. The CDR3 DNA is TGTGCCAGCTCACCACGCGGGACGGAGGGATATGGCTACACCTTC. The full variable domain, its missing parts supplied by reference TRBV18 and TRBJ1-2, is NAGVMQNPRHLVRRRGQEARLRCSPMKGHSHVYWYRQLPEEGLKFMVYLQKENIIDESGMPKERFSAEFPKEGPSILRIQQVVRGDSAAYFCASSPRGTEGYGYTFGSGTRLTVV.

This sequence joins TRBV25-1 and TRBJ2-5; 11 bases line up with TRBD2. J gave up 4 bases and V 1 base, and 11 bases lay outside the gene matches. Germline V gene lookup returns CDR1 MGHDK and CDR2 SYGVNS. The CDR3 covers 18 residues. CDR3 in DNA: TGTGCCAGCAGTGAATCGGGGAGGGAACTAGCGGGGGTAGAGACCCAGTACTTC. As protein: CASSESGRELAGVETQYF. The full variable domain, with the rest looked up from reference TRBV25-1 and TRBJ2-5, is EADIYQTPRYLVIGTGKKITLECSQTMGHDKMYWYQQDPGMELHLIHYSYGVNSTEKGDLSSESTVSRIRTEHFPLTLESARPSHTSQYLCASSESGRELAGVETQYFGPGTRLLVL.

The genes are TRBV19 and TRBJ2-7; the D gene is possibly TRBD2 (6 bases). V lost 5 bases to trimming and J lost 2 bases, with 10 bases between them. The CDR3 loop spans 13 amino acids. The germline CDR1 and CDR2 sequences are LNHDA and SQIVND (reference sequence). CDR3 sequence: CASSYGSTYEQYF. CDR3 nucleotides: TGTGCCAGTAGTTACGGGAGCACCTACGAGCAGTACTTC.

The V and J genes are TRBV6-1 and TRBJ1-2; 9 bases align to TRBD1. Germline values: CDR1 MNHNS, CDR2 SASEGT. V dropped 6 bases and J dropped 2; count of bases not matched to a gene: 4. The CDR3 contains 14 residues. CDR3 loop: CASSRDRANYGYTF. The CDR3 nucleotides are TGTGCCAGCAGCCGGGACAGGGCCAACTATGGCTACACCTTC.

Concerning this clone: One end of the junction does not line up with germline, which may come from a read error. Other DNA sequences in the sample encode the same CDR3. V and J are TRBV27 and TRBJ1-2; D remains unclear. The CDR3 loop spans 14 amino acids. From germline, CDR1 is MNHEY and CDR2 SMNVEV (reference sequence). CDR3 coding DNA: TGTGCCAGCAGTTTATATGGCCCCAACTACGGCTACACCTTC. Translated, it gives CASSLYGPNYGYTF.

The chain couples TRBV27 to TRBJ2-7, with a tentative D call TRBD2 (6 bases). CDR1 MNHEY and CDR2 SMNVEV come from the germline V gene (reference sequence). Trimming removed 5 bases at V and 3 bases at J, with 17 bases between. The CDR3 runs 15 residues. For the CDR3, the DNA is TGTGCCAGCAGTGTCCGGAGGGCCGGGAACTACGAGCAGTACTTC. It translates to CASSVRRAGNYEQYF.

The V and J genes are TRBV4-1 and TRBJ2-5, with D tentatively TRBD2 (6 bases). The CDR3 has 17 amino acids. Germline-derived CDR1 and CDR2 are MGHRA and YSYEKL. V gave up 4 bases and J gave up 3 bases, with 21 bases separating them. The CDR3 region has the DNA TGCGCCAGCAGCCGGTTCTCCACCGGGACTTCTAAAGAGACCCAGTACTTC. As protein: CASSRFSTGTSKETQYF.

This sequence joins TRBV5-1 and TRBJ1-3, with TRBD1 matching 9 bases. The CDR3 runs 15 residues. The V and J ends lost 0 bases and 4 bases, in that order; junction bases with no gene match: 2. Germline lookup yields CDR1 SGHRS and CDR2 YFSETQ. CDR3 residues: CASSLDRGPGNTIYF. CDR3 bases: TGCGCCAGCAGCTTGGACAGGGGGCCCGGAAACACCATATATTTT.

V is TRBV28 and J is TRBJ1-1; no clear D. Germline values: CDR1 MDHEN, CDR2 SYDVKM. V dropped 3 bases and J dropped 5 bases, with 13 bases sitting between them. The CDR3 runs to 14 residues. Here the CDR3 reads CASSFGGEETEAFF. CDR3 DNA: TGTGCCAGCAGTTTCGGTGGTGAGGAGACTGAAGCTTTCTTT.

The chain recombines TRBV29-1 with TRBJ2-7; TRBD2 matches 12 bases. The CDR3 length is 16 residues. Germline values: CDR1 SQVTM, CDR2 ANQGSEA. Losses at the gene ends were 5 bases for V and 3 bases for J; bases not matched to a gene: 11. In DNA, the CDR3 is TGCAGCGTTACTCTAGCGGGAGGGTACCTTCGCTACGAGCAGTACTTC. The encoded protein is CSVTLAGGYLRYEQYF.

This chain joins TRBV4-1 and TRBJ2-7; D may be TRBD2 (6 bases). The CDR3 contains 14 residues. Germline-derived CDR1 and CDR2 are MGHRA and YSYEKL. Trimming took 0 bases from V and 6 from J, leaving 12 bases between them. Here the CDR3 DNA reads TGCGCCAGCAGCCAAGAATCGGGGGTTGGCGAGCAGTACTTC. It translates to CASSQESGVGEQYF.

The CDR3 here is CASSSGIQETQYF. CDR3 sequence (DNA): TGTGCCAGCAGTTCCGGGATCCAAGAGACCCAGTACTTC. V usage is TRBV6-5 and J usage is TRBJ2-5; D perhaps matches TRBD2 (5 bases). The V and J ends lost 4 bases and 1 base respectively, with 7 bases between them. The CDR3 runs 13 residues. The V gene's germline CDR1 is MNHEY and CDR2 SVGAGI.

The genes are TRBV10-3 and TRBJ2-2; possibly TRBD1 for D (6 bases). The CDR3 consists of 13 residues. CDR1 ENHRY and CDR2 SYGVKD come from the germline V gene. The V gene lost 4 bases and the J gene lost 4 bases, with 7 bases spanning the gap. This CDR3 is CAISGDTTGELFF. DNA for the CDR3: TGTGCCATCAGTGGGGACACCACCGGGGAGCTGTTTTTT.

The chain uses TRBV19 and TRBJ1-1, with 9 bases aligning to TRBD1. CDR3 length: 14 amino acids. The V gene's germline CDR1 is LNHDA and CDR2 SQIVND (reference sequence). The V segment lost 5 bases and the J segment 3 bases; nucleotides outside the gene matches: 4. The DNA for the CDR3 is TGTGCCAGTAGTGTGACAGGGGGAGACACTGAAGCTTTCTTT. This gives the protein CASSVTGGDTEAFF.

This chain links TRBV5-6 with TRBJ2-3; TRBD2 matches 7 bases. There are 17 residues in the CDR3. Germline trimming cut 3 bases from V and 4 bases from J; bases unmatched to any gene: 14. CDR1 SGHDT and CDR2 YYEEEE come from the germline V gene. The CDR3 region has the DNA TGTGCCAGCAGCTCTGGCCCGGCGGGAGTTCTCCCAGATACGCAGTATTTT. Translating gives CASSSGPAGVLPDTQYF.

The V and J genes are TRBV4-1 and TRBJ2-1, with D tentatively TRBD2 (5 bases). The V and J ends lost 0 bases and 7 bases respectively, with 19 bases between them. This CDR3 is 17 amino acids long. Germline CDR1 is MGHRA and CDR2 is YSYEKL. The CDR3 nucleotides are TGCGCCAGCAGCCAAGATCCGAGCGGAGGTTTTACAAATGAGCAGTTCTTC. Amino acids: CASSQDPSGGFTNEQFF.

The chain employs TRBV29-1 and TRBJ2-2, with a possible D match to TRBD1 (6 bases). Trimming left V 7 bases short and J 7 bases short, with 19 bases between. Germline lookup yields CDR1 SQVTM and CDR2 ANQGSEA. There are 14 residues in the CDR3. The CDR3 sequence is CSAYNRERSGELFF. The CDR3 DNA is TGCAGCGCTTATAACAGGGAAAGAAGCGGGGAGCTGTTTTTT.